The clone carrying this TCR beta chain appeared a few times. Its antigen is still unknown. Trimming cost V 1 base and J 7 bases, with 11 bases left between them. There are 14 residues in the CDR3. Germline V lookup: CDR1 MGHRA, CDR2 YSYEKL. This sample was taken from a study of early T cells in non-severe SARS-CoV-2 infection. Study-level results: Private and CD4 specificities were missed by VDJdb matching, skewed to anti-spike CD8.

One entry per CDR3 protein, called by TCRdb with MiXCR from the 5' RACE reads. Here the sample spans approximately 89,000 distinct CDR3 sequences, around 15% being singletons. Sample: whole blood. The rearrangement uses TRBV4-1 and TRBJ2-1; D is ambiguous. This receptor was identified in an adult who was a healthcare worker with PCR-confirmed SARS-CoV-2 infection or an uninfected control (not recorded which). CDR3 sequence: CASSQVVAPNEQFF. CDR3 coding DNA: TGCGCCAGCAGCCAAGTTGTGGCACCGAATGAGCAGTTCTTC.